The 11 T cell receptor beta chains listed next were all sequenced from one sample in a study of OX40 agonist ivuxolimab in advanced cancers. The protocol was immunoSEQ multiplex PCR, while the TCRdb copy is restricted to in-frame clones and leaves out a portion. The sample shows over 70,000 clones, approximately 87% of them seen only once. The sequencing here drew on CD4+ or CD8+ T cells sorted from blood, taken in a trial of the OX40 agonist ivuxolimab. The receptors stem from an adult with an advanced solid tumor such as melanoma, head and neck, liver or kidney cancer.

CDR3: CAARGQLYGYTF. The DNA for the CDR3 is TGTGCCGCGAGGGGGCAACTCTATGGCTACACCTTC. The chain links TRBV27 to TRBJ1-2, with 7 bases identical to TRBD1. V shed 11 bases, J shed 4 bases, and the junction held 7 bases outside the gene matches. CDR3 length: 12 residues. In germline, CDR1 is MNHEY, CDR2 SMNVEV (reference sequence).

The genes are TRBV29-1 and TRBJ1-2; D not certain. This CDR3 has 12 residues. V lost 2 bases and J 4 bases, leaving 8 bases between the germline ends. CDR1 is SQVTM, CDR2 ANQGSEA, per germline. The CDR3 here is CSVETAPYGYTF. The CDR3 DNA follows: TGCAGCGTTGAAACAGCTCCCTATGGCTACACCTTC.

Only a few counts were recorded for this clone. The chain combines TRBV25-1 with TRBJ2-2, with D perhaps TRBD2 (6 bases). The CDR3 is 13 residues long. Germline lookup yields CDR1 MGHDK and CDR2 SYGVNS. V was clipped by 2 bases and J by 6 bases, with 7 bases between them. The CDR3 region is CASSEGGSGELFF. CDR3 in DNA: TGTGCCAGCAGTGAAGGAGGGTCCGGGGAGCTGTTTTTT.

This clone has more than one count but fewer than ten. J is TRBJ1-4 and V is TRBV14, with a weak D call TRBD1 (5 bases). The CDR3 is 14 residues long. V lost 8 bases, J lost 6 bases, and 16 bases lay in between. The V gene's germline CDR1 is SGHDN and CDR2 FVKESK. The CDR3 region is CASLAGTGDEKLFF. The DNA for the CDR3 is TGTGCCAGCCTTGCCGGAACGGGGGATGAAAAACTGTTTTTT. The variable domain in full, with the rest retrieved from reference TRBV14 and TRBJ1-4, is EAGVTQFPSHSVIEKGQTVTLRCDPISGHDNLYWYRRVMGKEIKFLLHFVKESKQDESGMPNNRFLAERTGGTYSTLKVQPAELEDSGVYFCASLAGTGDEKLFFGSGTQLSVL.

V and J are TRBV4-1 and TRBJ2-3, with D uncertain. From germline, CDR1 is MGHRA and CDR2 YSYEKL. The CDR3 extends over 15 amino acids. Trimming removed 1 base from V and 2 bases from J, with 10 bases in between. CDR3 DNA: TGCGCCAGCAGCCAAGGGCCAGGAGACACAGATACGCAGTATTTT. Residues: CASSQGPGDTDTQYF.

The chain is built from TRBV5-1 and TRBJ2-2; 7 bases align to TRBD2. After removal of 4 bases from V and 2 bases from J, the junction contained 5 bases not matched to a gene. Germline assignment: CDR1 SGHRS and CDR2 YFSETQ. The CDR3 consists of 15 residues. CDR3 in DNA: TGCGCCAGCAGCGGGGTGACTAGCAACACCGGGGAGCTGTTTTTT. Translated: CASSGVTSNTGELFF.

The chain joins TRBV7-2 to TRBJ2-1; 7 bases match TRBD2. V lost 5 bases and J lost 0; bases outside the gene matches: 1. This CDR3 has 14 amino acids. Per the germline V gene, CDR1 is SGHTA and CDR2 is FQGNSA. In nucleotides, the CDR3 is TGTGCCAGCAGCGGCGGGAGCTCCTACAATGAGCAGTTCTTC. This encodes CASSGGSSYNEQFF.

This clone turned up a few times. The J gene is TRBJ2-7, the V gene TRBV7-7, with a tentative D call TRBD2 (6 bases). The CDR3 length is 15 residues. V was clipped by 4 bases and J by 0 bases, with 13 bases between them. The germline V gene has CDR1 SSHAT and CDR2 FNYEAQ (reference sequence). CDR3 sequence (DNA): TGTGCCAGCAGCTGGACGGGACTCCCCTCCTACGAGCAGTACTTC. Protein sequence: CASSWTGLPSYEQYF.

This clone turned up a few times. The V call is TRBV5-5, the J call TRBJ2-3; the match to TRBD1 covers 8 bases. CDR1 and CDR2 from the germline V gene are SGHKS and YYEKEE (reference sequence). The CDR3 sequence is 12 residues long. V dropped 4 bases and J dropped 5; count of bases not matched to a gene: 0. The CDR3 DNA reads TGTGCCAGCAGCACAGGGGGAGATACGCAGTATTTT. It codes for CASSTGGDTQYF.

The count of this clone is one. The CDR3 loop reads CASSTLQGTNEKLFF. The DNA of the CDR3 is TGTGCCAGTAGTACACTACAGGGAACTAATGAAAAACTGTTTTTT. The rearrangement uses TRBV19 and TRBJ1-4, with D perhaps matching TRBD1 (6 bases). The V and J ends lost 4 bases and 1 base respectively, with 10 bases between them. CDR1 and CDR2 (germline): LNHDA, SQIVND (reference sequence). This CDR3 comprises 15 residues.

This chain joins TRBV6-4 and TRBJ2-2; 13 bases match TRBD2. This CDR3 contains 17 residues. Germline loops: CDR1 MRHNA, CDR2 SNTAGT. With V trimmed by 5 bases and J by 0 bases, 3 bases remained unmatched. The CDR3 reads CASSRTSGSSNTGELFF. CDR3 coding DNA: TGTGCCAGCAGTAGGACTAGCGGGAGTTCGAACACCGGGGAGCTGTTTTTT.